These 16 T cell receptor beta chains originate from one sample sequenced in a study of regulatory T cells in long-lasting Graves disease. Time point denoted: newly diagnosed GD, antithyroid drugs for less than 3 months. There was RNA extracted from PBMCs, and the TCR library was made from it. Through Arm-PCR of CDR3 regions and iRepertoire HTBI primers, TCR beta libraries were built. Each CDR3 protein is one row after TCRdb ran MiXCR on the multiplex PCR reads. The table records about 460,000 distinct CDR3 sequences, 14% of them present only once. This same sample was also taken into another study, of T cells in Graves' hyperthyroidism and ophthalmopathy.

The source material was peripheral blood mononuclear cells (PBMCs), sampled at new diagnosis, from a patient treated with antithyroid drugs. These receptor sequences come from a woman in her 50s with Graves disease.

The table lists this clonotype with many counts. The V gene is TRBV7-3, the J gene TRBJ2-7; D is possibly TRBD2 (5 bases). Germline-derived CDR1 and CDR2 are SGHTA and FQGTGA. The V end lost 2 bases, the J end lost 5 bases, and 10 bases lay between the germline ends. The CDR3 extends over 13 amino acids. CDR3 nucleotide sequence: TGTGCCAGCAGCTTAGGATCCGGGAACGAGCAGTACTTC. Translating it yields CASSLGSGNEQYF.

This clonotype has a handful of counts. This chain links TRBV4-2 with TRBJ2-3; the D is unclear. The germline V gene encodes CDR1 LGHNA and CDR2 YNFKEQ. V was pared by 0 bases and J by 0 bases, with 10 bases between. The CDR3 totals 16 residues. DNA of the CDR3: TGTGCCAGCAGCCAAGACGGCCTGTCAAGCACAGATACGCAGTATTTT. Translation: CASSQDGLSSTDTQYF.

This clonotype was picked up many times. The chain uses TRBV5-8 and TRBJ1-1, with D tentatively TRBD1 (5 bases). V lost 2 bases and J 4 bases, leaving 15 bases between the germline ends. The length of the CDR3 is 15 residues. The germline V gene has CDR1 SGHTS and CDR2 YDEGEE. The CDR3, as DNA: TGTGCCAGCAGCTTCTCTCGGGGCGGTAGCACTGAAGCTTTCTTT. Translated: CASSFSRGGSTEAFF.

A few counts support this clonotype. DNA for the CDR3: TGCGCCAGCAGCTTGGCTGGAGGGCTAGCGGAAGAGACCCAGTACTTC. It is translated as CASSLAGGLAEETQYF. The chain combines TRBV5-1 with TRBJ2-5, with 7 bases aligning to TRBD2. The V and J ends lost 0 bases and 3 bases, in that order; junction bases with no gene match: 8. Germline V lookup: CDR1 SGHRS, CDR2 YFSETQ. The CDR3 extends over 16 amino acids.

V gene TRBV12-5 combines with J gene TRBJ2-2, with D possibly being TRBD1 (5 bases). Germline-derived CDR1 and CDR2 are LGHNT and FRNRAP. This CDR3 region has 15 residues. The V end was cut by 0 bases, the J end by 5 bases, with 10 bases between. CDR3: CASGLVQGGTGELFF. Written as DNA, the CDR3 is TGTGCTAGTGGTTTGGTCCAGGGTGGAACCGGGGAGCTGTTTTTT. The variable domain in full, completed from reference TRBV12-5 and TRBJ2-2, reads DARVTQTPRHKVTEMGQEVTMRCQPILGHNTVFWYRQTMMQGLELLAYFRNRAPLDDSGMPKDRFSAEMPDATLATLKIQPSEPRDSAVYFCASGLVQGGTGELFFGEGSRLTVL.

J is TRBJ2-1 and V is TRBV27; 11 bases line up with TRBD2. J was trimmed by 0 bases and V by 1 base; bases with no gene match: 14. CDR1 is MNHEY and CDR2 is SMNVEV in the germline V gene (reference sequence). The CDR3 covers 21 residues. The CDR3 nucleotides are TGTGCCAGCAGTTTATATACTAGCGGGAGCCAGCGGTTTCGCTCCTACAATGAGCAGTTCTTC. Translating it yields CASSLYTSGSQRFRSYNEQFF.

This clonotype came up a few times. The chain couples TRBV5-6 to TRBJ2-5; the match to TRBD1 covers 7 bases. V dropped 4 bases and J dropped 1; count of bases not matched to a gene: 4. The CDR3 spans 14 residues. Germline-derived CDR1 and CDR2 are SGHDT and YYEEEE. CDR3 amino acids: CASSIRGTQETQYF. DNA for the CDR3: TGTGCCAGCAGCATCAGGGGGACCCAAGAGACCCAGTACTTC.

This clonotype came up many times. CDR3 amino acids: CSVELGRSGNTIYF. CDR3 DNA: TGCAGCGTTGAACTCGGTCGCTCTGGAAACACCATATATTTT. The gene calls are TRBV29-1 and TRBJ1-3; D not resolved. CDR3 length equals 14 residues. Germline assignment: CDR1 SQVTM and CDR2 ANQGSEA. Trimming took 2 bases from V and 0 from J, leaving 8 bases between them.

This clonotype was counted between two and nine times. The rearrangement links TRBV19 to TRBJ1-5, with D hard to call. Trimming stripped 3 bases from V and 2 bases from J, with 8 bases between. Germline CDR1 and CDR2: LNHDA and SQIVND (reference sequence). There are 14 residues in the CDR3. CDR3 amino acids: CASSIAGGNQPQHF. CDR3 DNA: TGTGCCAGTAGTATTGCGGGAGGCAATCAGCCCCAGCATTTT.

On this clonotype itself: This may be a read error: a much more frequent sequence differs by one nucleotide. The V gene is TRBV28, the J gene TRBJ2-3, with D unresolved. This CDR3 spans 17 amino acids. CDR1 is MDHEN and CDR2 is SYDVKM in the germline V gene. V lost 4 bases and J 2 bases, leaving 19 bases between the germline ends. DNA for the CDR3: TGTGCCAGCAGTTCGGGCCCCTCCCCCGACAACACAGATACGCAGTATTTT. It is translated as CASSSGPSPDNTDTQYF.

This clonotype was seen only a few times. At one end, the junction sequence differs from germline, possibly due to a read error. The V gene is TRBV7-9, the J gene TRBJ1-6; D uncertain. Germline assignment: CDR1 SEHNR and CDR2 FQNEAQ (reference sequence). This CDR3 spans 15 amino acids. This CDR3 reads CASSLVLGPNSPLHF. The CDR3 DNA sequence: TGTGCCAGCAGCTTAGTTCTTGGACCCAATTCGCCCCTCCACTTT.

This clonotype was found many times. This chain links TRBV10-3 with TRBJ1-1; no clear D. Germline V gene data show CDR1 as ENHRY and CDR2 as SYGVKD. This CDR3 has 13 amino acids. Trimming took 6 bases from V and 7 from J, leaving 15 bases between them. CDR3 in DNA: TGTGCCATCAGGAGTTCAGGACCAGATGAAGCTTTCTTT. It yields the protein CAIRSSGPDEAFF.

Only a few counts were recorded for this clonotype. J is TRBJ2-7 and V is TRBV27; D gene ambiguous. The V end lost 3 bases, the J end lost 2 bases, and 11 bases lay between the germline ends. The CDR3 is made up of 14 amino acids. Germline V gene sequence: CDR1 MNHEY, CDR2 SMNVEV (reference sequence). As DNA, the CDR3 is TGTGCCAGCAGTTTGCTGACGAGCGCCTACGAGCAGTACTTC. It is translated as CASSLLTSAYEQYF.

This clonotype was counted many times. The genes are TRBV2 and TRBJ2-3, with TRBD2 as a possible D gene (6 bases). Germline CDR1 SNHLY, CDR2 FYNNEI. V lost 4 bases and J 10 bases, leaving 12 bases between the germline ends. The CDR3 spans 12 residues. The CDR3 here is CASSGSTSPQYF. CDR3 nucleotides: TGTGCCAGCAGTGGGTCGACTAGTCCGCAGTATTTT.

This clonotype appeared many times. The J gene is TRBJ2-3, the V gene TRBV29-1; TRBD2 agrees at 8 bases. Trimming removed 4 bases from V and 5 bases from J; junction bases left unmatched: 8. The CDR3 has 14 amino acids. Germline-derived CDR1 and CDR2 are SQVTM and ANQGSEA. This CDR3 reads CSVVSGRSVDTQYF. The CDR3 nucleotides read TGCAGCGTTGTAAGCGGGAGATCGGTAGATACGCAGTATTTT.

This clonotype has a count of ten or more. The chain has TRBV6-1 and TRBJ2-2; D remains unclear. The CDR3 runs 16 residues. Per germline, CDR1 MNHNS and CDR2 SASEGT. The ends were cut back, 6 bases at V and 0 bases at J, with 14 bases in the middle. The CDR3 protein is CASRARAVANTGELFF. The CDR3 nucleotides read TGTGCCAGCAGAGCAAGAGCAGTTGCGAACACCGGGGAGCTGTTTTTT.